This section outlines one TCR beta chain sequence together with its context. This entry belongs to a study of blood T cell repertoires in COVID-19. Study context: Specimens from acute and convalescent COVID-19 originated in the United States, Italy and Spain. Sources were T cells, B-cell-depleted T cells, or PBMCs; the material itself was cDNA or gDNA.

Per the original data handling: The assay estimated nucleated cells by amplifying reference gene primers. Sequencing was performed with immunoSEQ multiplex PCR; in TCRdb, only in-frame clones are kept and a portion is missing. The D gene and trimming were derived from the DNA, and the V and J assignments and clone size from that table. The sample holds under 140,000 clones; about 85% are singletons and the top ten take approximately 5%. The CDR3 sequence is 19 residues long. Germline V lookup: CDR1 SGHDN, CDR2 FVKESK. J gave up 1 base and V 2 bases, and 15 bases lay outside the gene matches. The V call is TRBV14, the J call TRBJ2-5, with 8 positions matching TRBD2. This sequence was found in a human donor in a cohort sampled during active COVID-19. The sequencing sample was made of peripheral blood. CDR3 in DNA: TGTGCCAGCAGCCAATGGCCAGCGGGAGTCTTGGGGCGCCAAGAGACCCAGTACTTC. As protein: CASSQWPAGVLGRQETQYF. The full variable domain, rest sourced from reference TRBV14 and TRBJ2-5, is EAGVTQFPSHSVIEKGQTVTLRCDPISGHDNLYWYRRVMGKEIKFLLHFVKESKQDESGMPNNRFLAERTGGTYSTLKVQPAELEDSGVYFCASSQWPAGVLGRQETQYFGPGTRLLVL.